This T cell receptor (beta chain) was captured in a study of T cell repertoires in aging, cancer and after chemotherapy. A mixed TRB-A/B primer pool amplified rearranged TRB by multiplex touch-down PCR. TCRdb itself ran the multiplex PCR reads through MiXCR, one entry per CDR3 protein. This table has roughly 2,000 distinct CDR3 sequences, less than 40% appearing once. Peripheral blood genomic DNA, not sorted cells or RNA, was the template. The CDR3 sequence is 12 residues long. Germline loops: CDR1 KGHSH, CDR2 LQKENI. J gave up 7 bases and V 5 bases, and 2 bases lay outside the gene matches. The TCR was taken from a human donor with a blood cancer. The chain carries TRBV18 and TRBJ1-2, with TRBD1 identical over 9 bases. The source material was blood. CDR3 residues: CASSTTGGGYTF. CDR3 nucleotides: TGTGCCAGCTCAACGACAGGGGGTGGCTACACCTTC.